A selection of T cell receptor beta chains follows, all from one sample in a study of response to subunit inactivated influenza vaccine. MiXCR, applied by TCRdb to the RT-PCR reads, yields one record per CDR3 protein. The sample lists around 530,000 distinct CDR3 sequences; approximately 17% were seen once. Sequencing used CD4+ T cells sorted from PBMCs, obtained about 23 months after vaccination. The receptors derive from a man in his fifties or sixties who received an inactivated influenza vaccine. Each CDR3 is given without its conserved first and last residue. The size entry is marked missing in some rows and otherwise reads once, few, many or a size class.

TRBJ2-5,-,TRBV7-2,ASSLVGDRQETQY
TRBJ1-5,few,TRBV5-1,ASSLGGRDVNGGQPQH
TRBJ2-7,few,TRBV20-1,SASRLAGGASEQY
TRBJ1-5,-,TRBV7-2,ASSSSRTGNQPQH
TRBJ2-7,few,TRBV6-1,ASRPDRGPGEQY
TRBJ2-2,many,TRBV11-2,ASSLDSYGELF
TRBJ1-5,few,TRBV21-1,ASSEKTGIGQPQH
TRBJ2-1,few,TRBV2,ASSLQGWEQF
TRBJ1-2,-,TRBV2,ASSSGADGYT
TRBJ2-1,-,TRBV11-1,ASSLGASGGRQF
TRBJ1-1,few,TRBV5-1,ASRVGGRWTEAF
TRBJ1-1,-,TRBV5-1,ASSDRGGTEAF
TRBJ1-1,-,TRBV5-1,ASSRLGQVNTEAF
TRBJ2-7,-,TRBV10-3,AISEQTGFHEQY
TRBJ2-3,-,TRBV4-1,ASSQDRGDRGIDTQY
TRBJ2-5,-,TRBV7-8,ASSLGGIISQTQY
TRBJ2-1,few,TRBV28,ASSSGAGDHNEQF
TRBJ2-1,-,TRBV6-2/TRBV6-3,ATPKTGVSYNEQF
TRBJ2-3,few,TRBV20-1,SARVLQAGGATDTQY
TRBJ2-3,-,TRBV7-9,ASRGTSGSPADTQY
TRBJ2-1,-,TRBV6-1,ASSERLAGYNEQF
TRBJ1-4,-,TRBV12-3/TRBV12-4,ASSLAGINEKLF
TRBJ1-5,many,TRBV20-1,SARAQGQPQH
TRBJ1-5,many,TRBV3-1,ASSQAWDGNQPQH
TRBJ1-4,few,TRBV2,ASSSRPTGGEKLF
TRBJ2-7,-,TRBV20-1,SARPAGGSYEQY
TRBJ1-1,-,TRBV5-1,ASSSGTGHAF
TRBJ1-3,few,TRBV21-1,ASSKIDRGSGNTIY
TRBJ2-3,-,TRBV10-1,ASSVGLTGTSSHTQY
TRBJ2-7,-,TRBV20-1,SASLRGDVNPYEQY
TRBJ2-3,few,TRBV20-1,SARTSRGVSTDTQY
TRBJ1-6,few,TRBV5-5,ASSLDIPENSPLH
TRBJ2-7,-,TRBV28,ASSRDRGINEQY
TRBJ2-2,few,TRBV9,ASSVATGNRNTGELF
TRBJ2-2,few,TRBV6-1,ASRTLQGGPGELF
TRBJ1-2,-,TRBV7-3,ASSPEGGRRNGYT
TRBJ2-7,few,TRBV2,ASNPSWGRYEQY
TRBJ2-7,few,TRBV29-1,SVGEYEQY
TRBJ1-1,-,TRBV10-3,AISSRDGEAF
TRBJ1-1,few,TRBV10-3,AISEFRVVNTEAF
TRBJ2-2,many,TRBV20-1,SAKLAGGGNGELF
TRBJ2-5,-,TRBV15,ATSRDTLGTGQETQY
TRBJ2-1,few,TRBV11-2,ASSLGGGGSSYNEQF
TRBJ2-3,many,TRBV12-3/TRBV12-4,ASSLYGDREGDTQY
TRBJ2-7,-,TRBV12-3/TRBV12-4,ASNPDRGSSEQY
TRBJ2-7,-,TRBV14,ASSQDSTVYEQY
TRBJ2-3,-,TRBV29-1,SVGLAGTDTQY
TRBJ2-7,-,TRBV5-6,ASNPPGQGYEQY
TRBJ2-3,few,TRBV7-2,ASSQTYTTDTQY
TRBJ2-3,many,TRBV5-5,ASSLEVAGPDTQY
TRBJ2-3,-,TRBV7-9,ASSLRGMEGDTQY
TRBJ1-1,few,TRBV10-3,AIRAQSGGRVAF
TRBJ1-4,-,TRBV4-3,ASSQVSRTEKLF
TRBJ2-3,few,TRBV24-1,ATSARRRVNTDTQY
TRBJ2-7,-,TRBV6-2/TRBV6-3,ASSRTSGSGGEQY
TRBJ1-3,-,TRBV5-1,ASSLGPGLTSGNTIY
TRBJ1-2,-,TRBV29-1,SVEISGSSYGYT
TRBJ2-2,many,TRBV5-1,ASLPEGRTGELF
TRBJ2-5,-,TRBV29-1,STLGAGPLHHLQETQY
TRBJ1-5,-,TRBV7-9,ASSVTGGGNQPQH